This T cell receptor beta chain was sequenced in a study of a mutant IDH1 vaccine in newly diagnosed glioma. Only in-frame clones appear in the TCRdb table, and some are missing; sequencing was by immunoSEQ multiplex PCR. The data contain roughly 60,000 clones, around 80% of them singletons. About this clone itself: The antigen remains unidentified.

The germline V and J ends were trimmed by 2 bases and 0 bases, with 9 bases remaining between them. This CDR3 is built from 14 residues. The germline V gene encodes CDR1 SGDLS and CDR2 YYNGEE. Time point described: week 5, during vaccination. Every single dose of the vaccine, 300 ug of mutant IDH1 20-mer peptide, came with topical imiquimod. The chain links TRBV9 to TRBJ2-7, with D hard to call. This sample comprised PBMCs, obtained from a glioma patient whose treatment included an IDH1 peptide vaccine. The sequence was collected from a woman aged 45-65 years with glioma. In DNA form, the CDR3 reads TGTGCCAGCAGCGTGGCCAGCAACTCCTACGAGCAGTACTTC. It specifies CASSVASNSYEQYF.